This is a list of T cell receptor beta chains from one sample in a study of response to subunit inactivated influenza vaccine. MiXCR, applied by TCRdb to the RT-PCR reads, yields one record per CDR3 protein. The table includes a few hundred thousand distinct CDR3 sequences, 11% detected once. This specimen consisted of PBMCs from blood, obtained roughly 46 days after vaccination. All receptors derive from a man aged 45-60 years who received an inactivated influenza vaccine. Both conserved end residues are part of each CDR3. Each record gives: D gene, V gene, J gene, clone size, CDR3 DNA, CDR3 protein. The D gene is left open where the match is weak. The listing skips clone size in some rows; elsewhere it reads once, few, many or a size class.

>-|TRBV10-3|TRBJ2-2|few
TGTGCCATCAGGACCGGGACCCCGGGAAGGAACACCGGGGAGCTGTTTTTT
CAIRTGTPGRNTGELFF
>-|TRBV7-8|TRBJ1-6|-
TGTGCCAGCAGCTTAGCGGTCCGGAATTCACCCCTCCACTTT
CASSLAVRNSPLHF
>TRBD2|TRBV4-2|TRBJ2-1|-
TGTGCCAGCAGCCAAGTGTTCCGGGAGGGCGACTACAATGAGCAGTTCTTC
CASSQVFREGDYNEQFF
>-|TRBV12-3/TRBV12-4|TRBJ2-3|-
TGTGCCAGCAGTTTTTCCGATCCCCAAGATACGCAGTATTTT
CASSFSDPQDTQYF
>-|TRBV5-5|TRBJ2-5|-
TGTGCCAGCAGCTTGCGCCAGTCAGGACAGACCCAGTACTTC
CASSLRQSGQTQYF
>-|TRBV12-3/TRBV12-4|TRBJ2-3|many
TGTGCCAGCAGTCGGCTAGCAGACACAGATACGCAGTATTTT
CASSRLADTDTQYF
>TRBD2|TRBV6-5|TRBJ2-5|-
TGTGCCAGCAGTTACTCGAATCTCGCGGGAGGGCCTGGTGAGACCCAGTACTTC
CASSYSNLAGGPGETQYF
>-|TRBV7-2|TRBJ2-3|many
TGTGCCAGCAGCTCCCCATTTCGTACTAGCACAGATACGCAGTATTTT
CASSSPFRTSTDTQYF
>TRBD1|TRBV6-2/TRBV6-3|TRBJ2-7|-
TGTGCCAGCAGTTGGCGGACAGGGTTAAAGACCTACGAGCAGTACTTC
CASSWRTGLKTYEQYF
>-|TRBV4-3|TRBJ2-2|few
TGCGCCAGCAGCCAAGGACTAGCCGGGGAGCTGTTTTTT
CASSQGLAGELFF
>-|TRBV5-4|TRBJ2-3|-
TGTGCCAGCAGCTCTCACGACATACCGAGCACAGATACGCAGTATTTT
CASSSHDIPSTDTQYF
>TRBD2|TRBV7-9|TRBJ2-1|few
TGTGCCAGCAGCGGACCCGGGACTAGAATCGGCTTTGAGCAGTTCTTC
CASSGPGTRIGFEQFF
>TRBD1|TRBV6-2/TRBV6-3|TRBJ1-1|-
TGTGCCAGCACCCAAACAGGGGCTGAAGCTTTCTTT
CASTQTGAEAFF
>TRBD1|TRBV24-1|TRBJ2-2|few
TGTGCCACCAGTGATCCACCGGGACAGGGATTACGGAACACCGGGGAGCTGTTTTTT
CATSDPPGQGLRNTGELFF
>TRBD1|TRBV3-1|TRBJ1-2|few
TGTGCCAGCAGGCAAGGGACAGCGGGGAACTATGGCTACACCTTC
CASRQGTAGNYGYTF
>-|TRBV15|TRBJ2-2|few
TGTGCCACCAGCAGAGATTCGACTCACACCGGGGAGCTGTTTTTT
CATSRDSTHTGELFF
>TRBD2|TRBV7-2|TRBJ2-1|few
TGTGCCAGCAGCTTAGGGCCCCAGACTAGCGGGGGGTGGCCCTACAATGAGCAGTTCTTC
CASSLGPQTSGGWPYNEQFF
>-|TRBV28|TRBJ1-4|few
TGTGCCAGCAAGCCAGGCTCCCCATGGGGACGAAGTCTGTTTTTT
CASKPGSPWGRSLFF
>TRBD1|TRBV7-6|TRBJ2-5|few
TGTGCCAGCAGCTTAGGGACAGGGGAAGAGACCCAGTACTTC
CASSLGTGEETQYF
>-|TRBV5-1|TRBJ2-7|many
TGCGCCAGCAGCTTGCTGGTTAACTACGAGCAGTACTTC
CASSLLVNYEQYF
>-|TRBV2|TRBJ1-5|-
TGTGCCAGTAGGCGACAGAGCTCGACTAATAGCAATCAGCCCCAGCATTTT
CASRRQSSTNSNQPQHF
>TRBD2|TRBV4-3|TRBJ2-1|few
TGCGCCAGCAGCCAAGATACTAGCGCCTCCTCCTACAATGAGCAGTTCTTC
CASSQDTSASSYNEQFF
>-|TRBV5-4|TRBJ2-2|-
TGTGCCAGCAGCTCCCGGGGGCCTGGGGGCGGGGAGCTGTTTTTT
CASSSRGPGGGELFF
>TRBD2|TRBV27|TRBJ2-1|few
TGTGCCAGCAGTTTAACGACTAGCGGGGGAAACAATGAGCAGTTCTTC
CASSLTTSGGNNEQFF
>TRBD1|TRBV20-1|TRBJ2-1|many
TGCAGTGCTGCCCCCGGGACAGGGCGATACAATGAGCAGTTCTTC
CSAAPGTGRYNEQFF
>TRBD1|TRBV12-3/TRBV12-4|TRBJ2-7|few
TGTGCCAGCAGTCCGGGACAGGGGAATAACGAGCAGTACTTC
CASSPGQGNNEQYF
>-|TRBV5-5|TRBJ2-1|many
TGTGCCAGCAGCTTGGTATTCCGGCGCAATGAGCAGTTCTTC
CASSLVFRRNEQFF
>-|TRBV5-1|TRBJ1-1|few
TGCGCCAGCAGCTTGGAAGGGGTCAGGGACACTGAAGCTTTCTTT
CASSLEGVRDTEAFF
>-|TRBV12-3/TRBV12-4|TRBJ1-5|-
TGTGCCAGCAGTGGCTATGGGCAGCCCCAGCATTTT
CASSGYGQPQHF
>-|TRBV25-1|TRBJ2-1|-
TGTGCCAGCAGCTTTCGACCCTCCGTACAGGGTGAGCAGTTCTTC
CASSFRPSVQGEQFF
>TRBD1|TRBV6-2/TRBV6-3|TRBJ2-7|-
TGTGCCAGCAGTTACTCGGAACAGGGGAGCGCCTACGAGCAGTACTTC
CASSYSEQGSAYEQYF
>-|TRBV30|TRBJ2-5|few
TGTGCCTGGAGTCAGGACGGGACACCCTTACGAGAGACCCAGTACTTC
CAWSQDGTPLRETQYF
>-|TRBV4-3|TRBJ2-1|few
TGCGCCAGCAGCCAAGGTCCCCAGGGTACGGCTGAGCAGTTCTTC
CASSQGPQGTAEQFF
>TRBD1|TRBV6-1|TRBJ1-3|-
TGTGCCAGCAGTCCAGACAGGGTTTCTGGAAACACCATATATTTT
CASSPDRVSGNTIYF